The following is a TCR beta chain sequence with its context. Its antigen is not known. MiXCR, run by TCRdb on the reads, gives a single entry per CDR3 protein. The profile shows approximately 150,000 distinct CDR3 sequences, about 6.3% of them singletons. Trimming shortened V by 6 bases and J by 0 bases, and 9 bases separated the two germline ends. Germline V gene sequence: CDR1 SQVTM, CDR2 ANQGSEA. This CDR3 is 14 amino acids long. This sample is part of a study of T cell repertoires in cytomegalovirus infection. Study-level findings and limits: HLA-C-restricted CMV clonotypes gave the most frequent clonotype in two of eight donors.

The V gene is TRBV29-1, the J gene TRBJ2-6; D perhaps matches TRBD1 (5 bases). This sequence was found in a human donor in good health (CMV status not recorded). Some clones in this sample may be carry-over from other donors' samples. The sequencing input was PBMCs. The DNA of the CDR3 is TGCAGCGTCGCAGGGCTCTCTGGGGCCAACGTCCTGACTTTC. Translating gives CSVAGLSGANVLTF.